Each of the 9 T cell receptor beta chains below was sequenced from the same sample in a study of T cell changes during pregnancy in multiple sclerosis. Method: immunoSEQ multiplex PCR; TCRdb's copy keeps in-frame clones and lacks some. The sample holds 55,000 to 75,000 clones, 90% to 95% seen once. The sequencing used peripheral blood, collected in the third trimester of pregnancy. The receptors stem from a female donor in good health, enrolled as a control in a pregnancy study.

Here the CDR3 reads CASSFGTGGFGETQYF. As DNA, the CDR3 is TGTGCCAGCAGCTTCGGGACAGGGGGCTTCGGGGAGACCCAGTACTTC. The rearrangement uses TRBV5-4 and TRBJ2-5; 12 nucleotides match TRBD1. J was trimmed by 5 bases and V by 2 bases; bases with no gene match: 7. The CDR3 is made up of 16 amino acids. The germline V gene has CDR1 SGHNT and CDR2 YYREEE (reference sequence).

This sequence joins TRBV6-4 and TRBJ2-1; D possibly corresponds to TRBD2 (6 bases). The CDR3 consists of 12 residues. Between the trimmed V and J ends, which lost 3 bases and 14 bases, there was a span of 14 bases. The V gene's germline CDR1 is MRHNA and CDR2 SNTAGT. The CDR3 DNA sequence: TGTGCCAGCAGTGATTCGGGAGCTTGGAAGTTCTTC. As protein: CASSDSGAWKFF.

The genes are TRBV30 and TRBJ1-1; D is undetermined. Trimming pared 0 bases from V and 5 bases from J, leaving 10 bases between. The CDR3 sequence is 13 residues long. From germline, CDR1 is GTSNPN and CDR2 SVGIG (reference sequence). The CDR3 bases are TGTGCCTGGAGTGTACAGTTTCGGACTGAAGCTTTCTTT. This codes for CAWSVQFRTEAFF.

The V gene is TRBV30, the J gene TRBJ1-1; D remains unclear. Trimming shortened V by 2 bases and J by 0 bases, and 10 bases separated the two germline ends. This CDR3 has 14 amino acids. The germline V gene encodes CDR1 GTSNPN and CDR2 SVGIG (reference sequence). CDR3 sequence reads: CAWSIRSMNTEAFF. CDR3 in DNA: TGTGCCTGGAGTATCAGAAGTATGAACACTGAAGCTTTCTTT.

The chain has TRBV4-2 and TRBJ2-3; TRBD2 is a possible D gene (8 bases). CDR1 and CDR2 from the germline V gene are LGHNA and YNFKEQ. The germline V and J ends were trimmed by 3 bases and 9 bases, with 22 bases remaining between them. The CDR3 length is 16 residues. The CDR3 region is CASSQERESGGETQYF. CDR3 nucleotide sequence: TGTGCCAGCAGCCAGGAGCGGGAGTCAGGGGGTGAGACGCAGTATTTT.

The rearrangement joins TRBV14 to TRBJ2-5; 7 positions match TRBD1. This CDR3 region has 16 residues. The ends lost 3 bases at V and 2 bases at J; junction bases unmatched: 9. Looked up from germline, CDR1 is SGHDN and CDR2 is FVKESK. The CDR3 here is CASSQGLARGQETQYF. The CDR3 bases are TGTGCCAGCAGCCAGGGGCTGGCCAGGGGGCAAGAGACCCAGTACTTC.

The chain is built from TRBV5-4 and TRBJ2-2, with D unresolved. Germline V CDR1 and CDR2: SGHNT, YYREEE (reference sequence). The V end was cut by 3 bases, the J end by 1 base, with 10 bases between. The CDR3 contains 15 residues. CDR3 protein: CASSSRRGNTGELFF. The CDR3 region has the DNA TGTGCCAGCAGCTCACGCAGAGGGAACACCGGGGAGCTGTTTTTT.

Here the CDR3 DNA reads TGCGCCAGCAGCCTGACTAGTTCCGAGACCCAGTACTTC. It specifies CASSLTSSETQYF. V usage is TRBV5-1 and J usage is TRBJ2-5, with D perhaps matching TRBD2 (6 bases). This CDR3 has 13 residues. Trimming took 4 bases from V and 5 from J, leaving 12 bases between them. Per germline, CDR1 SGHRS and CDR2 YFSETQ.

In its sample, this clone was seen once. As DNA, the CDR3 is TGTGCCAGCCTAGCGGCGGAACTTCGGCAGTTCTTC. It encodes CASLAAELRQFF. The chain has TRBV2 and TRBJ2-1; 7 nucleotides align to TRBD2. The CDR3 has 12 amino acids. V lost 8 bases, J lost 12 bases, and 10 bases stayed unmatched. Germline V gives CDR1 SNHLY, CDR2 FYNNEI.